The rows below give T cell receptor beta chains drawn from one sample of a study of CD8 T cells in Susac syndrome. TCRdb analysed the immunoSEQ multiplex PCR reads with MiXCR anew, one entry per CDR3 protein. The sample gives around 300,000 distinct CDR3 sequences, around 92% of which show up once; approximately 0.065% is in the top ten. The sequenced sample was CD4+ T cells from PBMCs. The receptors derive from a human donor with multiple sclerosis. Both conserved end residues are part of each CDR3. D genes are given only for firm matches. Size tells how often a clone was seen (once, few, many) or the class of an expanded clone, and some rows leave it out.

CDR3 protein: CASSEGDGYTF
CDR3 DNA: TGTGCCAGCAGTGAGGGGGATGGCTACACCTTC
clone size: .
V gene: TRBV6-5
D gene: .
J gene: TRBJ1-2

CDR3 protein: CATSRDRGVGQPQHF
CDR3 DNA: TGTGCCACCAGCAGAGACAGGGGGGTCGGTCAGCCCCAGCATTTT
clone size: .
V gene: TRBV15
D gene: TRBD1
J gene: TRBJ1-5

CDR3 protein: CASSPSGGHQPQHF
CDR3 DNA: TGTGCCAGTAGTCCTTCAGGGGGCCATCAGCCCCAGCATTTT
clone size: .
V gene: TRBV19
D gene: TRBD1
J gene: TRBJ1-5

CDR3 protein: CSARLWEGQETQYF
CDR3 DNA: TGCAGTGCTAGGTTGTGGGAGGGGCAAGAGACCCAGTACTTC
clone size: .
V gene: TRBV20-1
D gene: TRBD2
J gene: TRBJ2-5

CDR3 protein: CASRRVNTEAFF
CDR3 DNA: TGTGCCAGCAGACGGGTGAACACTGAAGCTTTCTTT
clone size: .
V gene: TRBV2
D gene: .
J gene: TRBJ1-1

CDR3 protein: CASSSRTVDEQFF
CDR3 DNA: TGCGCCAGCAGCTCCCGGACGGTCGACGAGCAGTTCTTC
clone size: .
V gene: TRBV5-1
D gene: .
J gene: TRBJ2-1

CDR3 protein: CASSFTGLETQYF
CDR3 DNA: TGTGCCAGCAGCTTTACGGGACTGGAGACCCAGTACTTC
clone size: .
V gene: TRBV7-9
D gene: .
J gene: TRBJ2-5

CDR3 protein: CASSPVSSVNTGELFF
CDR3 DNA: TGTGCCAGCTCACCAGTATCCAGCGTTAACACCGGGGAGCTGTTTTTT
clone size: .
V gene: TRBV18
D gene: .
J gene: TRBJ2-2

CDR3 protein: CASSSQLGGSGELFF
CDR3 DNA: TGTGCCAGCAGCTCCCAATTGGGGGGTTCCGGGGAGCTGTTTTTT
clone size: once
V gene: TRBV5-5
D gene: .
J gene: TRBJ2-2

CDR3 protein: CASRSATAESQPQHF
CDR3 DNA: TGTGCCAGCAGATCCGCGACGGCGGAGTCCCAGCCCCAGCATTTT
clone size: once
V gene: TRBV6-5
D gene: .
J gene: TRBJ1-5

CDR3 protein: CASSLDQGSTEAFF
CDR3 DNA: TGCGCCAGCAGCTTGGACCAGGGGAGTACTGAAGCTTTCTTT
clone size: .
V gene: TRBV5-1
D gene: .
J gene: TRBJ1-1